This section outlines one T cell receptor (beta chain) sequence together with its context. This clonotype was observed at least ten times. The antigen it recognizes is unknown. No clone much larger than this one lies a single base away; base qualities are absent. The study was a case-control design nested within a healthcare worker cohort in London, UK, with weekly nasopharyngeal swab PCR tests and blood sampling. Healthcare workers were recruited between 23 and 31 March 2020, during the week of the UK lockdown, and were followed weekly for up to roughly 16 weeks. Measured from the cysteine to the phenylalanine, the CDR3 is 17 residues long. The CDR3 DNA has 51 bases and is translated from base 1. Trimming leaves V shorter by 0 bases and J shorter by 9 bases, with the junction holding 11 bases beyond the gene matches. The CDR1 and CDR2 encoded by the germline V gene (reference sequence) are LGHDT and YNNKEL.

The data were obtained in a study of early T cells in non-severe SARS-CoV-2 infection (dated by TCRdb to about 2021). Notes on the research overall: Because TCR sequencing was done on bulk RNA from unsorted whole blood, the alpha and beta chains could not be paired.

Beyond this particular receptor, the publication reports: VDJdb matching was skewed toward anti-spike CD8 responses and likely underestimated virus-specific expansions, missing private and CD4 specificities.

Libraries were built with 5' RACE. Instrument on record: NextSeq 500. The TCR library protocol attached unique molecular identifiers to individual cDNA molecules to correct for sequencing error and PCR bias. Both TCR alpha and beta chains were sequenced, and tight co-correlation was observed between alpha and beta sequence abundances in each sample. In the authors' own workflow: V gene, J gene and CDR3 annotation of TCR sequences was performed with Decombinator V4. Expanded TCRs were defined as changing significantly between any two time points under a Poisson model with p below 0.0001. TCR abundances were normalised to the total number of TCRs sequenced per sample and expressed as counts per million. TRAV1-2 paired with TRAJ12, TRAJ20 or TRAJ33 defined MAIT TCRs, while TRAV10 paired with TRAJ18 defined iNKT TCRs. A search of VDJdb, accessed on 1 November 2021, was run for TCRs annotated to CMV, EBV and SARS-CoV-2, with TCRs annotated for multiple antigens excluded. TCRdb reran the public reads through fastp at Q25 and MiXCR, keeping productive beta chains. Under each unique CDR3 protein, matching rows form one entry showing the most common genes and DNA. TCRdb's processing, not the study's, gives the V and J calls here. The sample profile shows 98,000 or so distinct CDR3 sequences; roughly 11% of them were found once. The ten largest make up 4% to 5.5% of the sample.

The sequence joins TRBV3-1 to TRBJ1-6; TRBD1 lines up with 7 middle nucleotides. Source material: whole blood. This receptor was taken from an adult who was a healthcare worker with PCR-confirmed SARS-CoV-2 infection or an uninfected control (not recorded which). Here is the DNA: TGTGCCAGCAGCCAAGAGAGAATGACAGGGTTGAGTTCACCCCTCCACTTT. This is translated as CASSQERMTGLSSPLHF.